This T cell receptor beta chain comes out of a study of T cell clonality in common variable immunodeficiency (dated by TCRdb to the mid-2010s). Standard criteria were used to diagnose CVID, namely serum IgG, IgA and/or IgM reduced below the normal range together with specific antibody deficiency. There were about 43 subjects in the CVID group (roughly 15 female and around 30 male), ranging in age from 9 to 64 years, with a mean age of roughly 40. Both CVID patients and healthy controls were predominantly of Caucasian heritage. Replacement immunoglobulin therapy had been administered to all CVID subjects for at least one year at the time of study participation. At the time of blood collection, no CVID subject was ill or was being treated with immunomodulatory or immunosuppressive medication. From each donor, about 4.5 to 8.5 ml of heparinized peripheral whole blood was collected. TCRbeta CDR3 repertoires were sequenced from genomic DNA of adults with common variable immune deficiency (CVID) and healthy adult controls. Diluted blood was density-centrifuged over Hypaque 1077 or Ficoll-Paque to isolate peripheral blood mononuclear cells. Genomic DNA was extracted from unsorted mononuclear cells by Qiagen column purification or by a centrifugation-based method.

CDR1 and CDR2, looked up from the germline V gene (reference sequence), are LNHDA and SQIVND. At the junction V is shortened by 9 bases and J by 3 bases; bases outside the gene matches: 3. The CDR3 covers 13 residues, taking in both the cysteine and the phenylalanine. The CDR3 was read in part: 30 bases, with the frame set at base 1. Worth noting for this clone: Which antigen it targets is not known. The read gets to within 3 residues of the CDR3 end, and the germline J gene fills in the rest.

For sequencing input, CVID and control samples contributed equivalent amounts of genomic DNA. For every sample, a 60 bp segment covering the rearranged TCRbeta CDR3 region was amplified and then sequenced. The immunoSEQ assay, a bias-corrected multiplex PCR combined with high-throughput sequencing, was used for TCRbeta amplification. Processing in the source paper ran as follows. Every unique nucleotide sequence was considered a clone and was annotated with V, D and J genes, copy number and frequency. Sequences were labeled productive if in frame, and non-productive if out of frame or containing stop codons. As previously described, clonality was calculated on the basis of Shannon's entropy. Mean CDR3 Kyte-Doolittle hydropathy was derived from the predicted amino acid sequences of productive clones. Scaled V gene usage was hierarchically clustered using Manhattan distance and complete linkage with the R hclust function. Sharing of clones by CDR3 amino acid sequence was evaluated through resampling of 12 repertoires per group over 100 rounds. Repertoires were searched for roughly 70 published EBV-specific and fewer than 300 published CMV-specific TCRbeta sequences. A couple of CVID samples that yielded fewer than 10,000 sequences were excluded from the analysis, so approximately 40 CVID repertoires were retained. Sourced from immuneACCESS, this table was stored by TCRdb with only in-frame sequences that have V and J called. A share of the clones is absent; for the studies checked, an unresolved V gene accounts for under half, and the remainder has no known explanation. V, J and clone size are those of that table, while D and trimming were read from the DNA. The table shows about 17,000 clones here, with no singletons. The ten largest clones represent approximately 14% of the sample.

The investigation overall reported the following: Reportedly, TCRbeta sequences from CVID had fewer deletions and N-nucleotide insertions, and highly modified clones with 13 or more V deletions were absent from CVID. According to the authors, figuring out what caused the increased clonality in CVID would require sequencing the repertoires of T cell subpopulations. Correlations of repertoire features with clinical complications were constrained by heterogeneity among patients within the CVID cohort. Even though DNA input was equal, the average per sample came to approximately 74,000 unique sequences for controls compared with around 32,000 for CVID samples. TCRbeta clonality was higher in CVID subjects than in healthy controls (t-test p = 0.018), and the increase was most characteristic of about a third of subjects. Healthy controls shared more TCRbeta clones with each other than CVID subjects shared among themselves (p < 0.0001).

The chain uses TRBV19 and TRBJ2-2, with TRBD1 matching 8 junction bases. Source material: peripheral blood mononuclear cells. This TCR was sampled from a human donor with common variable immunodeficiency. Incomplete CDR3 DNA: TGTGCCAGCGGGACAGGCCACACCGGGGAG. The encoded protein is CASGTGHTGE. The CDR3 in its entirety is CASGTGHTGELFF.